This TCR beta chain was captured in a study of OX40 agonist ivuxolimab in advanced cancers. Turning to the study itself: Males comprised roughly four fifths of the group, whose mean age was about 62 years (range about 23 to 80).

On this clone: Its antigen is unidentified.

Sequencing used immunoSEQ multiplex PCR; TCRdb keeps in-frame clones, though not all of them. Here the sample spans about 100,000 clones, roughly 90% being singletons. General study points: Nonresponders included some who also had low normalized T-cell clonal expansion. Not determined was the antigen specificity of the expanded peripheral T cells.

In germline, CDR1 is SEHNR, CDR2 FQNEAQ (reference sequence). The CDR3 loop spans 16 amino acids. Trimming took off 7 bases at V and 10 bases at J, with 28 bases between the two ends. With baseline, cycle 4 day 1, and cycle 7 day 1 as timepoints, blood was sampled. This TCR was recovered from an adult with an advanced solid tumor such as melanoma, head and neck, liver or kidney cancer. The input for sequencing was CD4+ or CD8+ T cells sorted from blood, taken in a trial of the OX40 agonist ivuxolimab. The rearrangement uses TRBV7-9 and TRBJ1-1; D might be TRBD1 (5 bases). The CDR3 DNA follows: TGTGCCAGCATGTCAGGGATACAGGTCCGAGGGGAAGGAGCTTTCTTT. Translation gives CASMSGIQVRGEGAFF.